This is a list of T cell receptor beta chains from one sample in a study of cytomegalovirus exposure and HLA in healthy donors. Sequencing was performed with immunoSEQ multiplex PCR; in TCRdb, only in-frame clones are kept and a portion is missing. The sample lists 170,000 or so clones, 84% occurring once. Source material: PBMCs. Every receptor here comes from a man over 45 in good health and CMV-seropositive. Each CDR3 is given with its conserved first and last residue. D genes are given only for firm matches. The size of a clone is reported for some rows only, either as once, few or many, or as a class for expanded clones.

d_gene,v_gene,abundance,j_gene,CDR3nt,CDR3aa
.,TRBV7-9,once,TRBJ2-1,TGTGCCAGCAGCGTAAGAGGGACTCGATCATACAATGAGCAGTTCTTC,CASSVRGTRSYNEQFF
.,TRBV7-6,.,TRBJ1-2,TGTGCCAGCAGCCCCCTCGCGGCCTCAGCTAACTATGGCTACACCTTC,CASSPLAASANYGYTF
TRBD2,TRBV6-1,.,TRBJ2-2,TGTGCCAGCTTCGCGGGAGGGCAAACCGGGGAGCTGTTTTTT,CASFAGGQTGELFF
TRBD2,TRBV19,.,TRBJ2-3,TGTGCCAGTAGTAAGACTAGCGGGAGGGCCAGCACAGATACGCAGTATTTT,CASSKTSGRASTDTQYF
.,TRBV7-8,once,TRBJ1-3,TGTGCCAGCAGCTTACGAGAGGGGGCTGGAAACACCATATATTTT,CASSLREGAGNTIYF
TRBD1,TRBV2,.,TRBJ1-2,TGTGCCAGCCAGGGGGTTTATGGCTACACCTTC,CASQGVYGYTF
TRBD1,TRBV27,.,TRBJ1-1,TGTGCCAGCAGTTTCCGCTACTCGACAGGGGCGAAGATGAACACTGAAGCTTTCTTT,CASSFRYSTGAKMNTEAFF
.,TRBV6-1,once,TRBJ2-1,TGTGCCAGCAGTGACGGGGGGCGCGGTGAGAATGAGCAGTTCTTC,CASSDGGRGENEQFF
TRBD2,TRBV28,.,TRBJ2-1,TGTGCCAGCAGTCTAGCGGGGGGAACCTTGGGGCAGTTCTTC,CASSLAGGTLGQFF
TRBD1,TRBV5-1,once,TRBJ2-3,TGCGCCAGCTACGACAGGGGGCGCCCAGATACGCAGTATTTT,CASYDRGRPDTQYF
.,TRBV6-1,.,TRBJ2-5,TGTGCCAGCAGTGGACTTGCACGGGAGACCCAGTACTTC,CASSGLARETQYF
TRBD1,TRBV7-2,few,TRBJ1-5,TGTGCCAGCAGCTTATACCTACAGGGGGGAGAGCCCCAGCATTTT,CASSLYLQGGEPQHF
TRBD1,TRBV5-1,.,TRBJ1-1,TGCGCCAGCAGCTTGGACAGGGGTTTGAGCACTGAAGCTTTCTTT,CASSLDRGLSTEAFF
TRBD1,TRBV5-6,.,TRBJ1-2,TGTGCCAGCAGCGGGACAGGGTTCTATGGCTACACCTTC,CASSGTGFYGYTF
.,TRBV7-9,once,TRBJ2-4,TGTGCCAGTTCTGGGGGGAGAAACATTCAGTACTTC,CASSGGRNIQYF
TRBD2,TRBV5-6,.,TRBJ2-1,TGTGCCAGCAGGCCCCCGACTAGCGGCAGGGCCTACAATGAGCAGTTCTTC,CASRPPTSGRAYNEQFF
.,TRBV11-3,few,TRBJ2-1,TGTGCCAGCAGCTTAGGCCTCCAGGGGAATGAGCAGTTCTTC,CASSLGLQGNEQFF
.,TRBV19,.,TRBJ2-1,TGTGCCAGTAGGCTGAGCTCCTACAATGAGCAGTTCTTC,CASRLSSYNEQFF
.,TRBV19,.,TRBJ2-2,TGTGCCAGTTCGTTGCGGGACCTAGTGTTTTTT,CASSLRDLVFF
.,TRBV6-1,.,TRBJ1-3,TGTGCCAGCAGTGAGCCGGGGTACTCTGGAAACACCATATATTTT,CASSEPGYSGNTIYF
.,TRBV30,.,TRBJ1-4,TGTGCCTGGAGTACCCAAACAGGGATGGCAGAAAAACTGTTTTTT,CAWSTQTGMAEKLFF
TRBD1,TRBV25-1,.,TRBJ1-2,TGTGCCAGCAGTGAATACAATACAGGGGACTATGGCTACACCTTC,CASSEYNTGDYGYTF
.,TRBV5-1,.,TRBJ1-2,TGCGCCAGCAGCTTGGGTCCCGGAGGCTATGGCTACACCTTC,CASSLGPGGYGYTF
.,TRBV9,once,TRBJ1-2,TGTGCCTCGGGAGGCAGGAGCTATGGCTACACCTTC,CASGGRSYGYTF
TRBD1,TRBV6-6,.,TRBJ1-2,TGTGCCAGCAGCCGGCCGGGGACAGGGGAAGGCTACACCTTC,CASSRPGTGEGYTF
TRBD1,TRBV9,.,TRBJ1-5,TGTGCCAGCAGCGTAAGGCACCCGGACAGGGGTGAGCGAGGCAATCAGCCCCAGCATTTT,CASSVRHPDRGERGNQPQHF
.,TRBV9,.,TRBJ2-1,TGTGCCAGCAGCGTAGGGGAGGGGGTACTCAATGAGCAGTTCTTC,CASSVGEGVLNEQFF
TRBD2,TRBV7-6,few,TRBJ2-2,TGTGCCAGCAGCTACTTAGCGGGAGGGCCAGGGAACACCGGGGAGCTGTTTTTT,CASSYLAGGPGNTGELFF
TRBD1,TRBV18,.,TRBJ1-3,TGTGCCAGCTCACCAGGGACAGGCATCCAGTTCGGAAACACCATATATTTT,CASSPGTGIQFGNTIYF
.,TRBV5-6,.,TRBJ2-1,TGTGCCAGCAGCTTGGTGTTACAGGGTGGTGAGCAGTTCTTC,CASSLVLQGGEQFF
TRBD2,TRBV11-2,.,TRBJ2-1,TGTGCCAGCAGTTCGCTACGCCCGGGGGGTGAGCAGTTCTTC,CASSSLRPGGEQFF
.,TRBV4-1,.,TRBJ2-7,TGCGCCAGCAGCCAAGTAGGAGGGTTAAGCTCCTACGAGCAGTACTTC,CASSQVGGLSSYEQYF
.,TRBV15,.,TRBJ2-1,TGTGCCACCAGCAGAGATCTTATTCTCCCCTACAATGAGCAGTTCTTC,CATSRDLILPYNEQFF
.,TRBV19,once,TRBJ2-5,TGTGCCAGTTCTATGACAGATCAAGAGACCCAGTACTTC,CASSMTDQETQYF
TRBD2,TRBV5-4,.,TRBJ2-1,TGTGCCAGCAGCCATACTAGCGGGAGTTACAATGAGCAGTTCTTC,CASSHTSGSYNEQFF
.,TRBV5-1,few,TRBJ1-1,TGCGCCAGCAGCTTGGTAGCGGATATGAACACTGAAGCTTTCTTT,CASSLVADMNTEAFF
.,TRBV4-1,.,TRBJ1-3,TGCGCCAGCAGCCAAGCCTGGGGCACTGGAAACACCATATATTTT,CASSQAWGTGNTIYF
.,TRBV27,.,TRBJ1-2,TGTGCCAGCAGTTTGTACAGGGATTCCTATGGCTACACCTTC,CASSLYRDSYGYTF
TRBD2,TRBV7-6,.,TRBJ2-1,TGTGCCAGCAGCTTAAGGGCTAGCGGGGGGGCCAATGAGCAGTTCTTC,CASSLRASGGANEQFF
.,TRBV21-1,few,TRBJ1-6,TGTGCCAGCAGCAAACTTGGACAAGTAAATAGGGGCCCAAATTCACCCCTCCACTTT,CASSKLGQVNRGPNSPLHF
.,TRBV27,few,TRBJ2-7,TGTGCCAGCAGGAAAGGGACTGCGAGCTCCTACGAGCAGTACTTC,CASRKGTASSYEQYF
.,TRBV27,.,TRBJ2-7,TGTGCCACTTCGCGGGGGCGAACCTTTTACGAGCAGTACTTC,CATSRGRTFYEQYF
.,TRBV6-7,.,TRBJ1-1,TGTGCCAGCAGTTACCGTCCAGGCGATATGAACACTGAAGCTTTCTTT,CASSYRPGDMNTEAFF
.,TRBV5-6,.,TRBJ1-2,TGTGCCAGCAGCTTTAAGTACCAGGGCGTCTATGGCTACACCTTC,CASSFKYQGVYGYTF
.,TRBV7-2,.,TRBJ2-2,TGTGCCAGCAGCAACCCGACTATGACCGGGGAGCTGTTTTTT,CASSNPTMTGELFF
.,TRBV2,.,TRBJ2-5,TGTGCAGGAGATGCAGGGTTTGAGACCCAGTACTTC,CAGDAGFETQYF
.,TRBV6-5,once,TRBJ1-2,TGTGCCAGCAGTTACTCAGGACAGCTCTTTGGCTACACCTTC,CASSYSGQLFGYTF
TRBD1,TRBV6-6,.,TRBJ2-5,TGTGCCAGCAGTTGGGGAGGGACAGGGCGGGAGACCCAGTACTTC,CASSWGGTGRETQYF
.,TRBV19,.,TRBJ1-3,TGTGCCAGCCCACAGAACTCTGGAAACACCATATATTTT,CASPQNSGNTIYF
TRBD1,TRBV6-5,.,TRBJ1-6,TGTGCCAGCAGTTACTCCGGGACAGGGGGCGGGACACCCCTCCACTTT,CASSYSGTGGGTPLHF
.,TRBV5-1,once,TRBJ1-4,TGCGCCAGCAGCTTGGTTGGGGCCTCTAATGAAAAACTGTTTTTT,CASSLVGASNEKLFF
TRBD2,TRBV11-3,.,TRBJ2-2,TGTGCCAGCAGCTTTTCGACTAGCGGCACCGGGGAGCTGTTTTTT,CASSFSTSGTGELFF
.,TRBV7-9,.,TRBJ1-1,TGTGCCAGCAGCCCCCCGGACACTGAAGCTTTCTTT,CASSPPDTEAFF
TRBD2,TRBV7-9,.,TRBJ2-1,TGTGCCAGCAGGTCGGGGGGGTCCCGCGATGAGCAGTTCTTC,CASRSGGSRDEQFF
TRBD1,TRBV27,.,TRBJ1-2,TGTGCCAGCAGGGGACAGGGCTATGGCTACACCTTC,CASRGQGYGYTF